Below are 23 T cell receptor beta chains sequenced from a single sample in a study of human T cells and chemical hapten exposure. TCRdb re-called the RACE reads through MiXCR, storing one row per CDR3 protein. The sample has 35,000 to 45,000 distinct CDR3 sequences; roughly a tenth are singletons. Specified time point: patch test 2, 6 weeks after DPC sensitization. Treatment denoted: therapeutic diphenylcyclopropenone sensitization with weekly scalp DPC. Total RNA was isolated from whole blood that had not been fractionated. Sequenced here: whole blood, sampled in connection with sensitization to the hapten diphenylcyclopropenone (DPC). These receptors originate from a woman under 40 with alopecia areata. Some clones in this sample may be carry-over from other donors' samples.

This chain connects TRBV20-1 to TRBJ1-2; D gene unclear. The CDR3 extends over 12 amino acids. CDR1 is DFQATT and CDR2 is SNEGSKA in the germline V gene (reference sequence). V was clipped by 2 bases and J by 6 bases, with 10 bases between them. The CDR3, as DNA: TGCAGTGCTAGATTTGGAAGCAATGGCTACACCTTC. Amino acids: CSARFGSNGYTF.

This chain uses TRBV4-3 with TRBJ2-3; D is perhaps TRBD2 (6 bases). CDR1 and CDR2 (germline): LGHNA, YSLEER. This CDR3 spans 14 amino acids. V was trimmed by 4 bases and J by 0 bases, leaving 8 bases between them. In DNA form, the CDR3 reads TGCGCCAGCAGCCGGGGACTGAGCACAGATACGCAGTATTTT. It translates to CASSRGLSTDTQYF.

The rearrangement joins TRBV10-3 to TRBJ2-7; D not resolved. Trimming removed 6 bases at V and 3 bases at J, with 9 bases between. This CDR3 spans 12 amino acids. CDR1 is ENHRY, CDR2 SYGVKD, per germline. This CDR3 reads CAISGSIYEQYF. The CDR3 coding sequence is TGTGCCATCAGCGGGTCTATCTACGAGCAGTACTTC.

CDR3 in amino acids: CASSVEGDQETQYF. In DNA, the CDR3 is TGTGCCAGCAGCGTAGAGGGGGACCAAGAGACCCAGTACTTC. This chain uses TRBV9 with TRBJ2-5, with D perhaps matching TRBD1 (6 bases). There are 14 residues in the CDR3. V was clipped by 0 bases and J by 0 bases, with 6 bases between them. Germline V gene sequence: CDR1 SGDLS, CDR2 YYNGEE.

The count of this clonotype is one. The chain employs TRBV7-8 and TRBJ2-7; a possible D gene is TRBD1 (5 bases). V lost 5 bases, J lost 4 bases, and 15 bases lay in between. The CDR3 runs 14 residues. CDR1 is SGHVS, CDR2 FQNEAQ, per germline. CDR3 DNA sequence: TGTGCCAGCAGCAAAAGGACAAACCCATACGAGCAGTACTTC. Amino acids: CASSKRTNPYEQYF.

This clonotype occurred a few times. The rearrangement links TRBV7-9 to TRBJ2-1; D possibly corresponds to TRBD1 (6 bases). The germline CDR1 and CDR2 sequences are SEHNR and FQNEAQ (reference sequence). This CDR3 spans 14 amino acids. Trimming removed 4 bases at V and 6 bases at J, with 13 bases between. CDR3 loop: CASSSHTGLNEQFF. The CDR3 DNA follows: TGTGCCAGCAGCTCCCACACAGGGCTCAATGAGCAGTTCTTC.

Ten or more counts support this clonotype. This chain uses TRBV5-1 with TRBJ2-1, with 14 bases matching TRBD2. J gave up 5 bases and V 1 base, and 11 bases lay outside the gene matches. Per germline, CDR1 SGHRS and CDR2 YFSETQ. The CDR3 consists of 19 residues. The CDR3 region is CASSLFIRGLAGVNNEQFF. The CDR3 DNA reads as TGCGCCAGCAGCTTGTTTATTAGGGGACTAGCGGGGGTCAACAATGAGCAGTTCTTC.

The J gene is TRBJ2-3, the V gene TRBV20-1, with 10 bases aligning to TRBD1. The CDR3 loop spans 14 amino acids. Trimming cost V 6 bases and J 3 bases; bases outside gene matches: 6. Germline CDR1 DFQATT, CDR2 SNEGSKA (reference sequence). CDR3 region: CSAKTGQGTDTQYF. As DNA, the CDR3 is TGCAGTGCAAAGACGGGACAGGGGACAGATACGCAGTATTTT.

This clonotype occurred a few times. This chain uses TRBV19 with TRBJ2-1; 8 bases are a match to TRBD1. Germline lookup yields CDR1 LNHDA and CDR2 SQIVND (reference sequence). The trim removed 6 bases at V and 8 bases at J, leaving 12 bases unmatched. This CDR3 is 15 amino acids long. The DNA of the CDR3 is TGTGCCAGTAGGCCCTACAGGGGGTCTTCCGATGAGCAGTTCTTC. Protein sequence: CASRPYRGSSDEQFF.

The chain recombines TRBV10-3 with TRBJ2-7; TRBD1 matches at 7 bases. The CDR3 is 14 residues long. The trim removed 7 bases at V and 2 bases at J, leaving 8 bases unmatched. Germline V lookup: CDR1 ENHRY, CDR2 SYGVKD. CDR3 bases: TGTGCCATCAACCCGACAGGGTCCCCCTACGAGCAGTACTTC. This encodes CAINPTGSPYEQYF.

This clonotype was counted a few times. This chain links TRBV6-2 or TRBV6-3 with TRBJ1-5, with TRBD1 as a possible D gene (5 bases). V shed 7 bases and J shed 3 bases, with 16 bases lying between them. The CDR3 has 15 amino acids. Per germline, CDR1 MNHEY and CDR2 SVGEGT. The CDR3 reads CASTPTNRINQPQHF. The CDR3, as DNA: TGTGCCAGCACACCAACGAACAGGATCAATCAGCCCCAGCATTTT.

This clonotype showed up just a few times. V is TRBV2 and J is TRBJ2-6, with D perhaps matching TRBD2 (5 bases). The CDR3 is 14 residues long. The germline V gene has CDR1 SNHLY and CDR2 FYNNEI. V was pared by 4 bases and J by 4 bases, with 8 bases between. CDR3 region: CASSGGYGANVLTF. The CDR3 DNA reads TGTGCCAGCAGTGGCGGGTACGGGGCCAACGTCCTGACTTTC.

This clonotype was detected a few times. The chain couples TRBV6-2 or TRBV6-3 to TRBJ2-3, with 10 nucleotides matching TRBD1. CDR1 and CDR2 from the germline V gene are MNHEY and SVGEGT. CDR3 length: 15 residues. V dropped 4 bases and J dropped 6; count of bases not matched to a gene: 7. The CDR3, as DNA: TGTGCCAGCAGTTGGGACAGGGGTGTATCGGATACGCAGTATTTT. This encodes CASSWDRGVSDTQYF.

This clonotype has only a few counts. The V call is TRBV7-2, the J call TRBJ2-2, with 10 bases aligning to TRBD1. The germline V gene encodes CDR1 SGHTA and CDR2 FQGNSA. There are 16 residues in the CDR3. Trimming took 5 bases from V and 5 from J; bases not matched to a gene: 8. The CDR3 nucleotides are TGTGCCAGCAGCCATCCGGGACAGGGGAAAACCGGGGAGCTGTTTTTT. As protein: CASSHPGQGKTGELFF.

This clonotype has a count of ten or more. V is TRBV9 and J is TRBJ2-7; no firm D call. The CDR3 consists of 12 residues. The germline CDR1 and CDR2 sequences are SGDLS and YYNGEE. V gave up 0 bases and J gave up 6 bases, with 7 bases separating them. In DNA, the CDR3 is TGTGCCAGCAGCGTAGGGAAGTCCGAGCAGTACTTC. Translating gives CASSVGKSEQYF. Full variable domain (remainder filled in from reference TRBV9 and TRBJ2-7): DSGVTQTPKHLITATGQRVTLRCSPRSGDLSVYWYQQSLDQGLQFLIQYYNGEERAKGNILERFSAQQFPDLHSELNLSSLELGDSALYFCASSVGKSEQYFGPGTRLTVT.

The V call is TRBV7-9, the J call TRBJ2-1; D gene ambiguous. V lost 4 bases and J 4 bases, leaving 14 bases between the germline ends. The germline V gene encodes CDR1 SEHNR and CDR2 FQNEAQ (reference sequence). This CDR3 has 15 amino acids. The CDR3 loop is CASSSQRVRYNEQFF. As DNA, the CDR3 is TGTGCCAGCAGCTCCCAGAGAGTCCGGTACAATGAGCAGTTCTTC.

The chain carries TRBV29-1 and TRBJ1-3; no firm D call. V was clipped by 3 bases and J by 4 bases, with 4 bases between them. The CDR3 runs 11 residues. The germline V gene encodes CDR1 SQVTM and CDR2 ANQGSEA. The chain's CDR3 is CSVDFGNTIYF. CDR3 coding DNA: TGCAGCGTTGATTTCGGAAACACCATATATTTT.

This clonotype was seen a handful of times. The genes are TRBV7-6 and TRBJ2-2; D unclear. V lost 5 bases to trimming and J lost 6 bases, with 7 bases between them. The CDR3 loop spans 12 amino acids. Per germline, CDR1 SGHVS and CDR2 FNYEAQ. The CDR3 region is CASSPSAGELFF. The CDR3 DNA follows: TGTGCCAGCAGCCCCTCAGCCGGGGAGCTGTTTTTT.

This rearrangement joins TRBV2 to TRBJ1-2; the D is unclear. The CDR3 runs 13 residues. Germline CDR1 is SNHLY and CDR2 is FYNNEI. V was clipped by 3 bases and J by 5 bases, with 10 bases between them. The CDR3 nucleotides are TGTGCCAGCAGTGACAGAGACGCTTATGGCTACACCTTC. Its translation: CASSDRDAYGYTF.

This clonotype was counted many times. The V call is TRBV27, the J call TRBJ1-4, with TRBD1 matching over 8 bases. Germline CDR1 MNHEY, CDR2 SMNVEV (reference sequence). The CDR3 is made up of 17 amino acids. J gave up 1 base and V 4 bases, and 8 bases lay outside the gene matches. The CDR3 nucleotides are TGTGCCAGCAGTTCATGGACAGGGAGGGTAACTAATGAAAAACTGTTTTTT. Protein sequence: CASSSWTGRVTNEKLFF.

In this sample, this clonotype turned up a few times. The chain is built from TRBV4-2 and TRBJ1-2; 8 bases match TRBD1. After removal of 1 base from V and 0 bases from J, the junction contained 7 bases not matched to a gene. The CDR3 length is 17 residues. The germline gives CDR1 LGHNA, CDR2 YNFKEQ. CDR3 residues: CASSQVRQGTANYGYTF. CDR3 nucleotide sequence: TGTGCCAGCAGCCAAGTTAGACAGGGGACCGCTAACTATGGCTACACCTTC.

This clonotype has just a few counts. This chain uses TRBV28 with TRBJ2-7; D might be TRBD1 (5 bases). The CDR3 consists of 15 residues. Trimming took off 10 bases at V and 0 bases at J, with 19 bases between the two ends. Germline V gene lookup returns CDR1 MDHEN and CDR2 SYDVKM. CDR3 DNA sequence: TGTGCCACCGCCTCTGGGGCTTCAAGCTCCTACGAGCAGTACTTC. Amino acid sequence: CATASGASSSYEQYF.

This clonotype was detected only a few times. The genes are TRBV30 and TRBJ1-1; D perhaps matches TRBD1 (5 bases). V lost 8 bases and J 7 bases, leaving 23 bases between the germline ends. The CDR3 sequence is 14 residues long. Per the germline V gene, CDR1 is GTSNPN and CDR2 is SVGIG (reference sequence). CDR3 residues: CAHLPDSPGHEAFF. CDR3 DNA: TGTGCCCATCTGCCCGATTCCCCGGGGCATGAAGCTTTCTTT. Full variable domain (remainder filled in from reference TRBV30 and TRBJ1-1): SQTIHQWPATLVQPVGSPLSLECTVEGTSNPNLYWYRQAAGRGLQLLFYSVGIGQISSEVPQNLSASRPQDRQFILSSKKLLLSDSGFYLCAHLPDSPGHEAFFGQGTRLTVV.